One sample yielded the 5 T cell receptor beta chains listed below, sequenced in a study of PD-L1 blockade in urothelial cancer. Here immunoSEQ multiplex PCR was the method, and the copy in TCRdb shows in-frame clones only, minus some. Of approximately 50,000 clones listed, approximately 78% are singletons. The time point here: pretreatment peripheral blood. Sequencing was performed on PBMCs, taken around atezolizumab (anti-PD-L1) treatment. The receptor source for this set is a man aged 50 to 60 with urothelial cancer.

The chain carries TRBV6-1 and TRBJ2-7; D might be TRBD1 (5 bases). CDR3 length equals 13 residues. Germline V gene data show CDR1 as MNHNS and CDR2 as SASEGT. The V and J ends lost 4 bases and 6 bases respectively, with 13 bases between them. Written as DNA, the CDR3 is TGTGCCAGCAGTGCCCTGACAGTGCCCGAGCAGTACGTC. The encoded protein is CASSALTVPEQYV.

V and J are TRBV28 and TRBJ1-3; no reliable D call. The CDR3 covers 15 residues. The ends were cut back, 8 bases at V and 1 base at J, with 15 bases in the middle. CDR1 and CDR2 from the germline V gene are MDHEN and SYDVKM. The CDR3 region is CASEVVLPSGNTIYF. As DNA, the CDR3 is TGTGCCAGCGAGGTTGTTTTGCCATCTGGAAACACCATATATTTT. The variable domain in full, with the rest retrieved from reference TRBV28 and TRBJ1-3, is DVKVTQSSRYLVKRTGEKVFLECVQDMDHENMFWYRQDPGLGLRLIYFSYDVKMKEKGDIPEGYSVSREKKERFSLILESASTNQTSMYLCASEVVLPSGNTIYFGEGSWLTVV.

The CDR3 loop is CASSLSGGATDTQYF. Here the CDR3 DNA reads TGTGCCAGCAGCCTTAGCGGGGGGGCCACAGATACGCAGTATTTT. The chain links TRBV4-2 to TRBJ2-3, with 11 bases lining up with TRBD2. The V and J ends lost 4 bases and 2 bases, in that order; junction bases with no gene match: 2. Germline V gene lookup returns CDR1 LGHNA and CDR2 YNFKEQ. The CDR3 covers 15 residues.

CDR3 nucleotides: TGTGCCAGCAGTGAATTGGACAGGGACTATGGCTACACCTTC. It translates to CASSELDRDYGYTF. This chain connects TRBV25-1 to TRBJ1-2; 8 nucleotides match TRBD1. This CDR3 is 14 amino acids long. Germline CDR1 reads MGHDK; CDR2 reads SYGVNS. The trim removed 1 base at V and 3 bases at J, leaving 1 base unmatched.

The genes are TRBV9 and TRBJ1-2; D is perhaps TRBD1 (5 bases). The germline CDR1 and CDR2 sequences are SGDLS and YYNGEE. V was pared by 0 bases and J by 1 base, with 10 bases between. This CDR3 spans 15 amino acids. DNA for the CDR3: TGTGCCAGCAGCGTAGTTGACAGTTTTAACTATGGCTACACCTTC. Translated, it gives CASSVVDSFNYGYTF.